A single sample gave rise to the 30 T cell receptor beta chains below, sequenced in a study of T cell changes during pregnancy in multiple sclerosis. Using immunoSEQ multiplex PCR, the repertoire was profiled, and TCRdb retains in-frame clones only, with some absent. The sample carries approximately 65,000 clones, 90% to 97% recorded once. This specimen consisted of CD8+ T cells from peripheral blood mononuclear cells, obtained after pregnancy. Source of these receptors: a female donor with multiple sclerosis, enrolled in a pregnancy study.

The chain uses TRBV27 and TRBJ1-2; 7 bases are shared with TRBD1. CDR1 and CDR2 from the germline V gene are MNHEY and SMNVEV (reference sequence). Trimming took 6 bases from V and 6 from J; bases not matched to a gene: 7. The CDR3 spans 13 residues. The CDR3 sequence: CASRPTGEDGYTF. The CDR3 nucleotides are TGTGCCAGCAGGCCCACAGGGGAAGATGGCTACACCTTC.

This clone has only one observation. The CDR3 is CATSRDIPPADEQFF. The CDR3 DNA reads TGTGCCACCAGCAGAGATATCCCCCCCGCGGATGAGCAGTTCTTC. The chain is built from TRBV15 and TRBJ2-1; D gene uncertain. CDR3 length: 15 amino acids. Germline CDR1 and CDR2: LNHNV and YYDKDF (reference sequence). V lost 0 bases and J lost 8, with 14 bases in between.

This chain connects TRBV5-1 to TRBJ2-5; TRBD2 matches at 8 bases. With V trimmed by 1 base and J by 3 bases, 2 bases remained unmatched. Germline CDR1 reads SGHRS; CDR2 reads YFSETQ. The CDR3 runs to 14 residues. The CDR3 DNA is TGCGCCAGCAGCTTGTTACTAGCGGAAGAGACCCAGTACTTC. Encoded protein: CASSLLLAEETQYF.

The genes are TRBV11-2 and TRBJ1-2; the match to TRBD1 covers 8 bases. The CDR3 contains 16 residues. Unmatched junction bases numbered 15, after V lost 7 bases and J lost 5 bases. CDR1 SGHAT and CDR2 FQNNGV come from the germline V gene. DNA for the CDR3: TGTGCCAGCAACGTAGGGGGGACAGGACCTGCTTATGGCTACACCTTC. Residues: CASNVGGTGPAYGYTF.

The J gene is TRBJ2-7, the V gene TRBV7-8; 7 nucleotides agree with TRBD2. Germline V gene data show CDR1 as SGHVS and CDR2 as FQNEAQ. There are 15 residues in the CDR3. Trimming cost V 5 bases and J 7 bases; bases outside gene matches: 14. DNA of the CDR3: TGTGCCAGCAGCCCCACCGGCCTAGCGGAGGAGGAGCAGTACTTC. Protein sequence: CASSPTGLAEEEQYF.

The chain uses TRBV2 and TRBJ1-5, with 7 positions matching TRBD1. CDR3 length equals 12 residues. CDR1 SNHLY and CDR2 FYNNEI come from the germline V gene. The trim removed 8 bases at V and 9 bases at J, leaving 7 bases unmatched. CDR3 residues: CASQGDAGPQHF. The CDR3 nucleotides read TGTGCCAGCCAGGGGGACGCGGGGCCCCAGCATTTT.

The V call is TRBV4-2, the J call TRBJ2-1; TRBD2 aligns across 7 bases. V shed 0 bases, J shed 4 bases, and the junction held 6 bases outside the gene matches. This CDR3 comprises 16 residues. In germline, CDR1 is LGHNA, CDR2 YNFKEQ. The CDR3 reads CASSQDDPAGYNEQFF. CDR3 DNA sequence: TGTGCCAGCAGCCAAGATGACCCAGCGGGATACAATGAGCAGTTCTTC.

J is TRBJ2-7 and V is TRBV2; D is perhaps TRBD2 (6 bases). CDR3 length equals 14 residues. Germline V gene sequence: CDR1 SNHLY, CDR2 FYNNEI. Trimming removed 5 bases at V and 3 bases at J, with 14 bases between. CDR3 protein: CASSFTGDVYEQYF. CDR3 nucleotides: TGTGCCAGCAGTTTTACGGGAGATGTCTACGAGCAGTACTTC.

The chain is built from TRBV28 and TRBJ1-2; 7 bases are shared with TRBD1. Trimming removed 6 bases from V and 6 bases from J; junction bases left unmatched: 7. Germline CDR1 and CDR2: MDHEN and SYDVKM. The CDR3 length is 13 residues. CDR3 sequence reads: CASSSGQTDGYTF. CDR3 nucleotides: TGTGCCAGCAGCTCGGGACAGACTGATGGCTACACCTTC.

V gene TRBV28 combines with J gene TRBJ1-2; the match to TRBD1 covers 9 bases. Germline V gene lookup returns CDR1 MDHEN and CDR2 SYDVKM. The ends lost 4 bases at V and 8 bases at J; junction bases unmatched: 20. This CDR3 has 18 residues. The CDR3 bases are TGTGCCAGCAGTTCAGAAACCGGGACAGGGTTAATAGGGAAGGGCTACACCTTC. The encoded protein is CASSSETGTGLIGKGYTF.

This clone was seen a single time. The CDR3 region is CAISDVDNTDTQYF. The CDR3 DNA follows: TGTGCCATCAGTGATGTGGACAACACAGATACGCAGTATTTT. The chain joins TRBV10-3 to TRBJ2-3; possible D gene TRBD1, 5 bases. V was shortened by 3 bases and J by 2 bases, with 9 bases between the two germline ends. The CDR3 has 14 residues. Germline CDR1 ENHRY, CDR2 SYGVKD.

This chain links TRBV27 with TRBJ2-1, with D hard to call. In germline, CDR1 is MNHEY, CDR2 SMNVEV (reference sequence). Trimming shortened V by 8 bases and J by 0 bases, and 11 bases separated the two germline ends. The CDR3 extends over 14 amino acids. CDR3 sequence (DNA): TGTGCCAGCCACGAAGATAGCTCCTACAATGAGCAGTTCTTC. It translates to CASHEDSSYNEQFF.

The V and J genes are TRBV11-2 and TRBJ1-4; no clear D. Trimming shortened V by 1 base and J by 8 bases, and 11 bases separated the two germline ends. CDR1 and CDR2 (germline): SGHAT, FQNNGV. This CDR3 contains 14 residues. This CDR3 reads CASSLGGGKEKLFF. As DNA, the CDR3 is TGTGCCAGCAGCTTAGGCGGCGGCAAAGAAAAACTGTTTTTT.

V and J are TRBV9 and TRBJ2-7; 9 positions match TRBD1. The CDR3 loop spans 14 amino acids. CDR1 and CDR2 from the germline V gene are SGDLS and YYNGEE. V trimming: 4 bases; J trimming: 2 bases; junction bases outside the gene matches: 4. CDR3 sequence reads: CASSSGTGTYEQYF. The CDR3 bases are TGTGCCAGCAGCTCCGGGACAGGGACCTACGAGCAGTACTTC.

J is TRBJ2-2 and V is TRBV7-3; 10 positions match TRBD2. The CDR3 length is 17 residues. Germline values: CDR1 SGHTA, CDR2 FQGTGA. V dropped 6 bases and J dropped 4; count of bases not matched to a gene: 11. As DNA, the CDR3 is TGTGCCAGCAGTCGAAGTAGCGGGGGGCTGGGCACCGGGGAGCTGTTTTTT. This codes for CASSRSSGGLGTGELFF.

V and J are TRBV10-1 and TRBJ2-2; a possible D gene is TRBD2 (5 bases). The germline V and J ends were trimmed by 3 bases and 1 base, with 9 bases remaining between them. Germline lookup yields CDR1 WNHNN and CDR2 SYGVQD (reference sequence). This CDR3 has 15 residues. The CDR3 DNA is TGCGCCAGCAGTGATAAGGGAGTGAACACCGGGGAGCTGTTTTTT. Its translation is CASSDKGVNTGELFF.

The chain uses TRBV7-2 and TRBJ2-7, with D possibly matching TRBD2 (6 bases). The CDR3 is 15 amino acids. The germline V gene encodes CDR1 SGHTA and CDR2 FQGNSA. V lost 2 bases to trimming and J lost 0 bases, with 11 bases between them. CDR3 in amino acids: CASSLRDGSSYEQYF. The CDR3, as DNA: TGTGCCAGCAGCTTACGGGACGGGAGCTCCTACGAGCAGTACTTC.

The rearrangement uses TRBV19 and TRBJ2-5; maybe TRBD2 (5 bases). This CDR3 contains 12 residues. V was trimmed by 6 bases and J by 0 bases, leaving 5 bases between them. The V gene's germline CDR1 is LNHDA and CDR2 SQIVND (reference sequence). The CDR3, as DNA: TGTGCCAGTAGCGGGGACCAAGAGACCCAGTACTTC. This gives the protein CASSGDQETQYF.

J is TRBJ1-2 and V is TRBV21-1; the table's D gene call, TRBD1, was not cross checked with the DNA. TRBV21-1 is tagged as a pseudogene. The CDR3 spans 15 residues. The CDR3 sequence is CASTKDTSWNYGYTF. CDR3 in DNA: TGTGCCAGCACCAAGGACACGTCCTGGAACTATGGCTACACCTTC.

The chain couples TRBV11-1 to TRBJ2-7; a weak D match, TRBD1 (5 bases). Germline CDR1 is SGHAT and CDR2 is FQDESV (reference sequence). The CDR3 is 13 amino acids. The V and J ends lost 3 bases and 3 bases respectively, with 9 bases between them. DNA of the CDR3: TGTGCCAGCAGCTTCGACAGCTACTACGAGCAGTACTTC. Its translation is CASSFDSYYEQYF.

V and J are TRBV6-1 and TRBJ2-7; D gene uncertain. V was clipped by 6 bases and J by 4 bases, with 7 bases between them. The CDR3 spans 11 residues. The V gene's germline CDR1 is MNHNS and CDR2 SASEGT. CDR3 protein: CASRAGYEQYF. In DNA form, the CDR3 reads TGTGCCAGCAGAGCAGGTTACGAGCAGTACTTC.

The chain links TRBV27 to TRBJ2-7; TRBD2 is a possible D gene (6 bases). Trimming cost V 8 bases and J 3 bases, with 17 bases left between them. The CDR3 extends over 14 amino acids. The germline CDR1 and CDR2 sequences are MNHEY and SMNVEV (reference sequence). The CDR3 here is CASGLTSRYYEQYF. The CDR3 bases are TGTGCCAGCGGGCTGACTAGTCGCTACTACGAGCAGTACTTC.

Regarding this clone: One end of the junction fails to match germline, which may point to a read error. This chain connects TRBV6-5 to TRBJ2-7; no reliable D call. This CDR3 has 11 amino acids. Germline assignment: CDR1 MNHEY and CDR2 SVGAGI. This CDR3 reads CASSLGDMVFF. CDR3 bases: TGTGCCAGCAGTCTGGGTGACATGGTTTTCTTC.

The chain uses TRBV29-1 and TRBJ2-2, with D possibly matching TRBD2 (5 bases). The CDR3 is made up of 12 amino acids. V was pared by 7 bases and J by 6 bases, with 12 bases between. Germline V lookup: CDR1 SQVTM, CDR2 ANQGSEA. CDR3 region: CSAILGAGELFF. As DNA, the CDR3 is TGCAGCGCCATTCTCGGGGCCGGGGAGCTGTTTTTT.

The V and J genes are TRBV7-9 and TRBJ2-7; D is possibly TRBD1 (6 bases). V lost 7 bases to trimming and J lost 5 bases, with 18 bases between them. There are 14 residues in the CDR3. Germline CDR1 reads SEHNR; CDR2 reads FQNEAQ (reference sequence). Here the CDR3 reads CASIPSDRLHEQYF. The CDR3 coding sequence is TGTGCCAGCATTCCCTCAGACAGGCTCCACGAGCAGTACTTC.

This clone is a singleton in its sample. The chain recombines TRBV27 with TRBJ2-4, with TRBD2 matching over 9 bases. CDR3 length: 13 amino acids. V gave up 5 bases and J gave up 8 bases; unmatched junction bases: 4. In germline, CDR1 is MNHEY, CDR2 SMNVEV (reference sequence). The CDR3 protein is CASSPAGGHIQYF. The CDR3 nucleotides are TGTGCCAGCAGTCCAGCGGGAGGTCACATTCAGTACTTC.

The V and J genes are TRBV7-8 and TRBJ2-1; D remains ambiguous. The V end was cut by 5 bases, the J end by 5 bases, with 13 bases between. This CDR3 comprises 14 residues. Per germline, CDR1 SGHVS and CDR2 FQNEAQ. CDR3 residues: CASSPQVWNNEQFF. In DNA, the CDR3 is TGTGCCAGCAGCCCCCAGGTGTGGAACAATGAGCAGTTCTTC.

Here the CDR3 reads CASSFNSAGTQYF. The CDR3 DNA reads as TGTGCCAGCAGCTTCAATTCGGCGGGGACCCAGTACTTC. The J gene is TRBJ2-5, the V gene TRBV7-6, with D perhaps matching TRBD2 (5 bases). The CDR3 is 13 residues long. The germline V gene encodes CDR1 SGHVS and CDR2 FNYEAQ. Trimming cost V 3 bases and J 7 bases, with 12 bases left between them.

Written as DNA, the CDR3 is TGTGCCAGCAGATTAGACGGGAGTGGCGGGGATGAGCAGTTCTTC. Its translation is CASRLDGSGGDEQFF. The chain uses TRBV28 and TRBJ2-1; the D gene is possibly TRBD2 (6 bases). Trimming removed 6 bases from V and 8 bases from J, with 20 bases in between. The CDR3 is 15 residues long. Germline V CDR1 and CDR2: MDHEN, SYDVKM.

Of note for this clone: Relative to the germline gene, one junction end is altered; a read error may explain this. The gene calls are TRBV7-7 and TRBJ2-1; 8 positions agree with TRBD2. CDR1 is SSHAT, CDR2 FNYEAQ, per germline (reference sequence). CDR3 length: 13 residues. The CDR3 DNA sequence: TGTGCTAGCAGCTCCGGGACTAGAACTGAGCAGTTCTTC. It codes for CASSSGTRTEQFF.